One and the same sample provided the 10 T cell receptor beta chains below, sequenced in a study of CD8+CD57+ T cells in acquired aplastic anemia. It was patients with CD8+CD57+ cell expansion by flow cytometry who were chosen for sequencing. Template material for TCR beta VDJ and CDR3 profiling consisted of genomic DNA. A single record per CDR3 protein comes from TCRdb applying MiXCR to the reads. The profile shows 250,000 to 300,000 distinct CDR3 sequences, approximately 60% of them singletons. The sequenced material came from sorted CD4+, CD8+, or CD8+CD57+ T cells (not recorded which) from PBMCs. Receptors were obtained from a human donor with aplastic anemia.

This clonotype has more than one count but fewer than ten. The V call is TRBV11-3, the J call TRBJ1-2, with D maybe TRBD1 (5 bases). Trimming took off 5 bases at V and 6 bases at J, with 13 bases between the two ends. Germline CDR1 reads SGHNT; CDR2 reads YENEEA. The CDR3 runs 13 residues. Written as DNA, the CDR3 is TGTGCCAGCAGCCCCGGGGGTAATCATGGCTACACCTTC. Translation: CASSPGGNHGYTF.

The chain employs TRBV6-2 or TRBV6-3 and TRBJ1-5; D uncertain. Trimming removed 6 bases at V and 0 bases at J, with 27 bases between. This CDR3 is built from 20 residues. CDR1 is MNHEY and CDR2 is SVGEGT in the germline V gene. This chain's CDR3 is CASSSDLSHKTAYSNQPQHF. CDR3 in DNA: TGTGCCAGCAGCTCCGACCTATCCCACAAAACAGCGTATAGCAATCAGCCCCAGCATTTT.

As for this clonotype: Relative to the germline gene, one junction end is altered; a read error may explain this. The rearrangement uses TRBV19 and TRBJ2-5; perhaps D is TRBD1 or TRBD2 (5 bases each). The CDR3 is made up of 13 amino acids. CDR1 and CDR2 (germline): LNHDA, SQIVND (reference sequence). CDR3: CASSGVRLGTRYF. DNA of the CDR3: TGTGCCAGTAGTGGTGTCAGGCTAGGGACCCGGTACTTC.

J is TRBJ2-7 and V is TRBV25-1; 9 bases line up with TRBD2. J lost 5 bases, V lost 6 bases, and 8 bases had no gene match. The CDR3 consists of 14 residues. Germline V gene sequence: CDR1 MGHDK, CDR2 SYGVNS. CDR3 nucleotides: TGTGCCAGCAGAGATGTGCGGGGGGGCCACGAGCAGTACTTC. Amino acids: CASRDVRGGHEQYF.

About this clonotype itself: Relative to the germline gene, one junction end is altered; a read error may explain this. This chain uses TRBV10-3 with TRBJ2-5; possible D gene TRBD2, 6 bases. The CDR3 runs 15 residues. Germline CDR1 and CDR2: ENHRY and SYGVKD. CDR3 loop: CAISDKVGGQETQYF. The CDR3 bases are TGTGCCATTAGTGATAAGGTGGGGGGCCAAGAGACCCAGTACTTC.

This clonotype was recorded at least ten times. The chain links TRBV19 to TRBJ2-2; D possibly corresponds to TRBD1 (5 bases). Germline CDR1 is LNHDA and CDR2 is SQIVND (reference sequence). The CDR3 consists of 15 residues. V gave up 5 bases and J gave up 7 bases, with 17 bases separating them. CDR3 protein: CASSAQWGGVGELFF. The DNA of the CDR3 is TGTGCCAGTAGTGCCCAATGGGGCGGAGTCGGGGAGCTGTTTTTT.

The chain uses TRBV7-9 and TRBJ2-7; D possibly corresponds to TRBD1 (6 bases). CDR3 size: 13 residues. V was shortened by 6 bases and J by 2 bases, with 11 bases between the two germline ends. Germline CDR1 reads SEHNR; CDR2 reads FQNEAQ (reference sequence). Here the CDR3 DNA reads TGTGCCAGCAGTATCCAGGGGCCCTACGAGCAGTACTTC. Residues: CASSIQGPYEQYF.

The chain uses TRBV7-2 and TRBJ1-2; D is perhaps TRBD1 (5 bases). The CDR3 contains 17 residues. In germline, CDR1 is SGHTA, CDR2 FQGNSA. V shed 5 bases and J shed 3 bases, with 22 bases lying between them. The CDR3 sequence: CASSPGTGMADHYGYTF. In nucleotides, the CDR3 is TGTGCCAGCAGCCCCGGGACCGGGATGGCAGACCACTATGGCTACACCTTC.

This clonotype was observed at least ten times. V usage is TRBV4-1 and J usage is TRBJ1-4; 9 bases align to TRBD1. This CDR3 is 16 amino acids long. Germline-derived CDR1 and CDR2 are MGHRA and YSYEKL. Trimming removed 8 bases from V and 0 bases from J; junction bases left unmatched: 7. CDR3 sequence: CASSKGQGTTNEKLFF. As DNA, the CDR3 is TGCGCCAGCTCAAAGGGACAGGGAACAACTAATGAAAAACTGTTTTTT.

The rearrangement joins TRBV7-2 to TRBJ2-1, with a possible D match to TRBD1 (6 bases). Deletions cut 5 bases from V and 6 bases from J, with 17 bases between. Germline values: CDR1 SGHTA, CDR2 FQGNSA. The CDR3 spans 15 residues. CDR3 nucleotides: TGTGCCAGCAGCCGTAGGACAGAACAGTCCAATGAGCAGTTCTTC. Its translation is CASSRRTEQSNEQFF.